Presented here are 29 T cell receptor beta chains from one specimen sequenced in a study of control samples from healthy donors and cancer patients. The data were produced by immunoSEQ multiplex PCR, yet TCRdb's version contains in-frame clones alone and is incomplete. The sample records tens of thousands of clones, 70% to 90% being singletons. Sequencing was done on a sample of blood. These receptor sequences come from a man in his 60s in good health.

CDR3 loop: CACPSGTGAYGYTF. CDR3 coding DNA: TGTGCCTGTCCTTCGGGGACAGGGGCCTATGGCTACACCTTC. The V and J genes are TRBV30 and TRBJ1-2; 10 bases map to TRBD1. Germline CDR1 reads GTSNPN; CDR2 reads SVGIG (reference sequence). The CDR3 is made up of 14 amino acids. Trimming removed 6 bases from V and 4 bases from J; junction bases left unmatched: 8.

The chain joins TRBV5-6 to TRBJ2-5, with 12 bases that match TRBD2. The CDR3 loop spans 15 amino acids. Germline trimming cut 4 bases from V and 5 bases from J; bases unmatched to any gene: 6. Germline loops: CDR1 SGHDT, CDR2 YYEEEE. The CDR3 spells CASSPLAGGLETQYF. CDR3 DNA: TGTGCCAGCAGCCCGCTAGCGGGAGGGTTGGAGACCCAGTACTTC.

This chain's CDR3 is CAWSVSPGLPEAFF. In DNA, the CDR3 is TGTGCCTGGAGTGTAAGCCCGGGTCTCCCTGAAGCTTTCTTT. This chain uses TRBV30 with TRBJ1-1; no clear D. Trimming removed 0 bases at V and 6 bases at J, with 14 bases between. This CDR3 has 14 amino acids. Germline lookup yields CDR1 GTSNPN and CDR2 SVGIG (reference sequence). The full variable domain, its missing parts supplied by reference TRBV30 and TRBJ1-1, is SQTIHQWPATLVQPVGSPLSLECTVEGTSNPNLYWYRQAAGRGLQLLFYSVGIGQISSEVPQNLSASRPQDRQFILSSKKLLLSDSGFYLCAWSVSPGLPEAFFGQGTRLTVV.

The rearrangement joins TRBV4-1 to TRBJ1-5; D call uncertain. The CDR3 extends over 16 amino acids. V lost 0 bases, J lost 0 bases, and 9 bases lay in between. Germline-derived CDR1 and CDR2 are MGHRA and YSYEKL. As DNA, the CDR3 is TGCGCCAGCAGCCAAGATCGCACAGATAGCAATCAGCCCCAGCATTTT. Residues: CASSQDRTDSNQPQHF.

The V gene is TRBV4-2, the J gene TRBJ2-3; TRBD1 aligns across 9 bases. V shed 0 bases and J 4 bases; nucleotides not matched to a gene: 2. This CDR3 is 15 amino acids long. The germline gives CDR1 LGHNA, CDR2 YNFKEQ. The CDR3 loop is CASSQERQGADTQYF. The CDR3 DNA sequence: TGTGCCAGCAGCCAAGAAAGACAGGGGGCAGATACGCAGTATTTT.

This clone was seen only a few times. The chain combines TRBV18 with TRBJ2-7; D assignment may be TRBD1 or TRBD2 (5 bases each). Trimming stripped 2 bases from V and 6 bases from J, with 11 bases between. CDR1 is KGHSH and CDR2 is LQKENI in the germline V gene. The length of the CDR3 is 13 residues. CDR3 sequence reads: CASSPGGKREQYF. The CDR3 coding sequence is TGTGCCAGCTCACCAGGGGGAAAGCGCGAGCAGTACTTC.

The chain recombines TRBV4-2 with TRBJ2-1, with unresolved D. The CDR3 is made up of 14 amino acids. In germline, CDR1 is LGHNA, CDR2 YNFKEQ. Trimming took off 0 bases at V and 15 bases at J, with 18 bases between the two ends. CDR3 nucleotide sequence: TGTGCCAGCAGCCAAGATCTGAGACTGCTGGTTGTGTTCTTC. It encodes CASSQDLRLLVVFF.

The genes are TRBV7-2 and TRBJ1-2; no clear D gene. The germline V gene encodes CDR1 SGHTA and CDR2 FQGNSA. The CDR3 length is 13 residues. Trimming removed 5 bases at V and 5 bases at J, with 12 bases between. The CDR3 nucleotides read TGTGCCAGCAGCCCCACCTCTACTTATGGCTACACCTTC. Translated, it gives CASSPTSTYGYTF.

The rearrangement links TRBV7-9 to TRBJ1-5, with a tentative D call TRBD1 (6 bases). Trimming removed 5 bases from V and 0 bases from J, with 8 bases in between. CDR1 is SEHNR and CDR2 is FQNEAQ in the germline V gene (reference sequence). The CDR3 consists of 14 residues. The CDR3 sequence: CASSKQGSNQPQHF. The CDR3 region has the DNA TGTGCCAGCAGCAAACAGGGTAGCAATCAGCCCCAGCATTTT.

The chain uses TRBV28 and TRBJ1-2; D unresolved. V was shortened by 6 bases and J by 2 bases, with 10 bases between the two germline ends. The CDR3 consists of 13 residues. The V gene's germline CDR1 is MDHEN and CDR2 SYDVKM. CDR3 DNA sequence: TGTGCCAGCAGGTCAGACACGAACTATGGCTACACCTTC. Translating it yields CASRSDTNYGYTF.

This rearrangement joins TRBV5-6 to TRBJ1-4; D is unclear. The ends were cut back, 2 bases at V and 8 bases at J, with 13 bases in the middle. The CDR3 loop spans 14 amino acids. Germline CDR1 is SGHDT and CDR2 is YYEEEE. The CDR3 DNA is TGTGCCAGCAGCTTCACGGGATCCAAGGAAAAACTGTTTTTT. Translated, it gives CASSFTGSKEKLFF.

The chain has TRBV5-3 and TRBJ1-3, with 8 bases lining up with TRBD1. TRBV5-3 is an ORF, with its function uncertain. J lost 0 bases, V lost 0 bases, and 11 bases had no gene match. CDR3 size: 19 residues. The CDR3 here is CARSLGHLTGEFSGNTIYF. CDR3 bases: TGTGCCAGAAGCTTGGGGCACTTGACAGGGGAATTCTCTGGAAACACCATATATTTT.

The gene calls are TRBV7-2 and TRBJ2-7, with D possibly being TRBD1 (6 bases). V was pared by 3 bases and J by 2 bases, with 14 bases between. This CDR3 is 15 amino acids long. Germline assignment: CDR1 SGHTA and CDR2 FQGNSA. DNA for the CDR3: TGTGCCAGCAGCTTCACAGGGTTATCAACCTACGAGCAGTACTTC. It codes for CASSFTGLSTYEQYF.

The chain carries TRBV5-4 and TRBJ2-3, with D uncertain. Trimming pared 4 bases from V and 4 bases from J, leaving 10 bases between. This CDR3 has 13 amino acids. Germline V gene sequence: CDR1 SGHNT, CDR2 YYREEE (reference sequence). CDR3 nucleotides: TGTGCCAGCAGCCCGACCGCAGCAGATACGCAGTATTTT. Its translation is CASSPTAADTQYF.

This chain uses TRBV11-3 with TRBJ2-1; TRBD1 matches 7 bases. CDR3 size: 16 residues. Trimming cost V 8 bases and J 4 bases; bases outside gene matches: 14. Per the germline V gene, CDR1 is SGHNT and CDR2 is YENEEA. The CDR3: CASAFSGTERYNEQFF. The CDR3 coding sequence is TGTGCCAGCGCGTTTTCAGGGACAGAGAGATACAATGAGCAGTTCTTC.

V usage is TRBV5-1 and J usage is TRBJ1-1, with TRBD1 as a possible D gene (6 bases). CDR1 and CDR2 (germline): SGHRS, YFSETQ. V was trimmed by 1 base and J by 1 base, leaving 11 bases between them. The length of the CDR3 is 15 residues. The CDR3 loop is CASSLLGAGNTEAFF. The CDR3 nucleotides read TGCGCCAGCAGCTTGTTGGGGGCGGGGAACACTGAAGCTTTCTTT. Complete variable domain (other parts from reference TRBV5-1 and TRBJ1-1): KAGVTQTPRYLIKTRGQQVTLSCSPISGHRSVSWYQQTPGQGLQFLFEYFSETQRNKGNFPGRFSGRQFSNSRSEMNVSTLELGDSALYLCASSLLGAGNTEAFFGQGTRLTVV.

The chain employs TRBV7-9 and TRBJ2-6; tentatively, D is TRBD1 (6 bases). Germline values: CDR1 SEHNR, CDR2 FQNEAQ (reference sequence). V was trimmed by 5 bases and J by 3 bases, leaving 11 bases between them. The CDR3 runs to 15 residues. The DNA for the CDR3 is TGTGCCAGCAGCAAACAGGGTAGTGGGGCCAACGTCCTGACTTTC. Protein product: CASSKQGSGANVLTF.

V and J are TRBV19 and TRBJ1-5; a weak D match, TRBD1 (6 bases). Trimming pared 7 bases from V and 3 bases from J, leaving 10 bases between. Germline CDR1 reads LNHDA; CDR2 reads SQIVND (reference sequence). The CDR3 is made up of 13 amino acids. CDR3 nucleotides: TGTGCCAGTAAGGACAGCCACAATCAGCCCCAGCATTTT. Protein product: CASKDSHNQPQHF.

V is TRBV6-4 and J is TRBJ2-5, with 13 positions matching TRBD2. The CDR3 is made up of 17 amino acids. CDR1 is MRHNA, CDR2 SNTAGT, per germline. V gave up 6 bases and J gave up 5 bases; unmatched junction bases: 12. CDR3 amino acids: CASSPPGLAGDKETQYF. Written as DNA, the CDR3 is TGTGCCAGCAGCCCCCCAGGACTAGCGGGAGATAAGGAGACCCAGTACTTC.

The gene calls are TRBV6-5 and TRBJ1-4; unclear D gene. CDR1 and CDR2 from the germline V gene are MNHEY and SVGAGI. Deletions cut 4 bases from V and 0 bases from J, with 3 bases between. CDR3 length: 13 residues. The CDR3 spells CASSLATNEKLFF. The DNA for the CDR3 is TGTGCCAGCAGTTTAGCAACTAATGAAAAACTGTTTTTT.

The V call is TRBV4-3, the J call TRBJ1-1; D not certain. Trimming left V 4 bases short and J 8 bases short, with 17 bases between. In germline, CDR1 is LGHNA, CDR2 YSLEER. This CDR3 is built from 14 residues. CDR3 sequence reads: CASSPSGNHGEAFF. The CDR3 DNA sequence: TGCGCCAGCAGCCCAAGCGGGAATCACGGAGAAGCTTTCTTT.

This sequence joins TRBV11-3 and TRBJ2-1, with 10 bases aligning to TRBD2. Trimming took 1 base from V and 7 from J; bases not matched to a gene: 16. Germline V gene lookup returns CDR1 SGHNT and CDR2 YENEEA. The CDR3 loop spans 19 amino acids. The CDR3 region has the DNA TGTGCCAGCAGCTTAGGGGTCCAGCGGGAGGGCCTTCTAGGGAATGAGCAGTTCTTC. Translated: CASSLGVQREGLLGNEQFF.

The chain combines TRBV7-2 with TRBJ1-2; D is possibly TRBD1 (6 bases). The CDR3 has 14 residues. CDR1 SGHTA and CDR2 FQGNSA come from the germline V gene. V gave up 3 bases and J gave up 2 bases, with 10 bases separating them. The CDR3 sequence: CASSFPGENYGYTF. The DNA of the CDR3 is TGTGCCAGCAGCTTCCCAGGGGAGAACTATGGCTACACCTTC.

This chain connects TRBV5-1 to TRBJ2-5, with TRBD1 matching over 8 bases. The CDR3 has 15 residues. CDR1 and CDR2 (germline): SGHRS, YFSETQ. V dropped 3 bases and J dropped 5; count of bases not matched to a gene: 9. The CDR3 here is CASSSSQGAHETQYF. The DNA for the CDR3 is TGCGCCAGCAGCTCGAGCCAGGGGGCGCATGAGACCCAGTACTTC.

The rearrangement uses TRBV15 and TRBJ2-1; possible D gene TRBD2, 5 bases. V lost 4 bases to trimming and J lost 0 bases, with 10 bases between them. This CDR3 has 15 amino acids. Per the germline V gene, CDR1 is LNHNV and CDR2 is YYDKDF (reference sequence). CDR3 residues: CATSIERISYNEQFF. In DNA, the CDR3 is TGTGCCACCAGCATCGAGCGGATCTCCTACAATGAGCAGTTCTTC.

This clone was found once. J is TRBJ1-3 and V is TRBV19, with D perhaps TRBD1 (6 bases). CDR3 length equals 15 residues. Germline assignment: CDR1 LNHDA and CDR2 SQIVND (reference sequence). Trimming removed 3 bases from V and 0 bases from J, with 9 bases in between. The chain's CDR3 is CASSIDRFSGNTIYF. Written as DNA, the CDR3 is TGTGCCAGTAGTATCGACAGGTTCTCTGGAAACACCATATATTTT.

V and J are TRBV6-6 and TRBJ1-5; 9 nucleotides match TRBD1. Germline CDR1 is MNHNY and CDR2 is SVGAGI (reference sequence). This CDR3 has 16 residues. V lost 2 bases to trimming and J lost 5 bases; unmatched junction nucleotides: 7. The chain's CDR3 is CASSYRQGGPDQPQHF. In nucleotides, the CDR3 is TGTGCCAGCAGTTACAGACAGGGGGGACCTGATCAGCCCCAGCATTTT.

The rearrangement joins TRBV5-5 to TRBJ2-7; no clear D gene. Germline loops: CDR1 SGHKS, CDR2 YYEKEE (reference sequence). The CDR3 contains 15 residues. V was clipped by 0 bases and J by 3 bases, with 13 bases between them. The CDR3 spells CASSLELGQFYEQYF. In DNA form, the CDR3 reads TGTGCCAGCAGCTTGGAGCTAGGTCAGTTCTACGAGCAGTACTTC.

The genes are TRBV7-8 and TRBJ1-2, with unresolved D. The CDR3 loop spans 13 amino acids. The germline V gene has CDR1 SGHVS and CDR2 FQNEAQ. Trimming pared 6 bases from V and 3 bases from J, leaving 11 bases between. The CDR3 sequence: CASSQDAYYGYTF. Written as DNA, the CDR3 is TGTGCCAGCAGTCAGGACGCTTACTATGGCTACACCTTC.